These T cell receptor beta chains were read from a single sample in a study of shared clonotypes between healthy human individuals. Profiling relied on immunoSEQ multiplex PCR, and the TCRdb table lists in-frame clones only, not all of them. The sample consists of about a million clones, roughly 80% of them appearing once. Sequencing was carried out using memory CD4+ T cells from PBMCs. Receptors were obtained from a man between 18 and 35 years old in good health. Some clones in this sample may be carry-over from other donors' samples. Each CDR3 is given with its conserved first and last residue. D genes are given only for firm matches. Clone size, where shown, is once, few, many, or a class for clones that have expanded.

clone_size: NA
d_call: TRBD2
v_call: TRBV2
j_call: TRBJ2-3
cdr3_nt: TGTGCCAGCAGTGTGCGGGGAACTAGCGGGAGGGCGGTAGATACGCAGTATTTT
cdr3_aa: CASSVRGTSGRAVDTQYF

clone_size: NA
d_call: NA
v_call: TRBV5-1
j_call: TRBJ2-1
cdr3_nt: TGCGCCAGCACACAGGGCGGGAGCTCCTACAATGAGCAGTTCTTC
cdr3_aa: CASTQGGSSYNEQFF

clone_size: few
d_call: NA
v_call: TRBV2
j_call: TRBJ2-5
cdr3_nt: TGTGCCAGCAGCTGGGGGAGTTTAGAGACCCAGTACTTC
cdr3_aa: CASSWGSLETQYF

clone_size: NA
d_call: NA
v_call: TRBV5-1
j_call: TRBJ2-3
cdr3_nt: TGCGCCAGCAGCGCCGGACAGAGCACAGATACGCAGTATTTT
cdr3_aa: CASSAGQSTDTQYF

clone_size: NA
d_call: NA
v_call: TRBV7-2
j_call: TRBJ2-5
cdr3_nt: TGTGCCAGCAGCTTAAACGCTGAGACCCAGTACTTC
cdr3_aa: CASSLNAETQYF

clone_size: NA
d_call: TRBD1
v_call: TRBV4-1
j_call: TRBJ2-1
cdr3_nt: TGCGCCAGCAGCCAACCCGGACAGGTGGGACAGTTCTTC
cdr3_aa: CASSQPGQVGQFF

clone_size: NA
d_call: TRBD2
v_call: TRBV6-5
j_call: TRBJ2-7
cdr3_nt: TGTGCCAGCAGTACCCAGCGGGGCGCTCCCTACGAGCAGTACTTC
cdr3_aa: CASSTQRGAPYEQYF

clone_size: NA
d_call: NA
v_call: TRBV6-1
j_call: TRBJ2-1
cdr3_nt: TGTGCCAGCAGTGAAGCGGGAGCATCTGGCAATGAGCAGTTCTTC
cdr3_aa: CASSEAGASGNEQFF

clone_size: NA
d_call: TRBD2
v_call: TRBV11-3
j_call: TRBJ2-3
cdr3_nt: TGTGCCAGCAGCAAGACTAGCGGGAGTAGAAATACGCAGTATTTT
cdr3_aa: CASSKTSGSRNTQYF

clone_size: NA
d_call: NA
v_call: TRBV4-2
j_call: TRBJ2-1
cdr3_nt: TGTGCCAGCAGCCAGTTTCGGGGCTACAATGAGCAGTTCTTC
cdr3_aa: CASSQFRGYNEQFF

clone_size: NA
d_call: NA
v_call: TRBV7-3
j_call: TRBJ2-5
cdr3_nt: TGTGCCAGCAGCTTAGGCAGGGGACAAGAGACCCAGTACTTC
cdr3_aa: CASSLGRGQETQYF

clone_size: NA
d_call: NA
v_call: TRBV28
j_call: TRBJ1-2
cdr3_nt: TGTGCCAGCAGTTGGGACATTAGGATCTATGGCTACACCTTC
cdr3_aa: CASSWDIRIYGYTF

clone_size: NA
d_call: NA
v_call: TRBV5-1
j_call: TRBJ2-3
cdr3_nt: TGCGCCAGCAGCGTTGGGTCCCCAGGCACAGATACGCAGTATTTT
cdr3_aa: CASSVGSPGTDTQYF

clone_size: NA
d_call: TRBD1
v_call: TRBV29-1
j_call: TRBJ2-7
cdr3_nt: TGCAGCGTTGCTGTAGGGACAGCCAGCTACGAGCAGTACTTC
cdr3_aa: CSVAVGTASYEQYF

clone_size: NA
d_call: TRBD2
v_call: TRBV18
j_call: TRBJ2-2
cdr3_nt: TGTGCCAGCTCTGTCGGACTAGCGGAGAACACCGGGGAGCTGTTTTTT
cdr3_aa: CASSVGLAENTGELFF

clone_size: NA
d_call: TRBD1
v_call: TRBV7-9
j_call: TRBJ2-7
cdr3_nt: TGTGCCAGCAGTCTACAGGGGGGCGAGCAGTACTTC
cdr3_aa: CASSLQGGEQYF

clone_size: NA
d_call: NA
v_call: TRBV28
j_call: TRBJ2-7
cdr3_nt: TGTGCCAGCACCTTTGGACCCTACGAGCAGTACTTC
cdr3_aa: CASTFGPYEQYF

clone_size: few
d_call: NA
v_call: TRBV14
j_call: TRBJ1-1
cdr3_nt: TGTGCCAGCAGCCTCAATGGGCGACAGAACACTGAAGCTTTCTTT
cdr3_aa: CASSLNGRQNTEAFF

clone_size: NA
d_call: TRBD2
v_call: TRBV10-1
j_call: TRBJ2-7
cdr3_nt: TGCGCCAGCAGTGAGTATAGCGGGAGTACCAACGAGCAGTACTTC
cdr3_aa: CASSEYSGSTNEQYF

clone_size: NA
d_call: TRBD1
v_call: TRBV5-1
j_call: TRBJ2-7
cdr3_nt: TGCGCCAGCAGCTTGCGCGGACAGGGGAACTCCTACGAGCAGTACTTC
cdr3_aa: CASSLRGQGNSYEQYF

clone_size: NA
d_call: NA
v_call: TRBV11-2
j_call: TRBJ2-1
cdr3_nt: TGTGCCAGCAGCTTAGCCCGCAGGGGGGAGGGCCATGAGCAGTTCTTC
cdr3_aa: CASSLARRGEGHEQFF

clone_size: NA
d_call: NA
v_call: TRBV18
j_call: TRBJ1-2
cdr3_nt: TGTGCCAGCTCACCGGCGACAGCCCTTAACTATGGCTACACCTTC
cdr3_aa: CASSPATALNYGYTF

clone_size: NA
d_call: NA
v_call: TRBV6-6
j_call: TRBJ1-5
cdr3_nt: TGTGCCAGCGGGCAGATAAATCAGCCCCAGCATTTT
cdr3_aa: CASGQINQPQHF

clone_size: NA
d_call: NA
v_call: TRBV28
j_call: TRBJ1-4
cdr3_nt: TGTGCCAGCGCGACCGGCGGTGAAAAACTGTTTTTT
cdr3_aa: CASATGGEKLFF

clone_size: NA
d_call: NA
v_call: TRBV4-3
j_call: TRBJ2-2
cdr3_nt: TGCGCCAGCAGCCAAGATCCGAGAGGCGGGGAGCTGTTTTTT
cdr3_aa: CASSQDPRGGELFF

clone_size: NA
d_call: TRBD1
v_call: TRBV2
j_call: TRBJ1-1
cdr3_nt: TGTGCCAGCAGGACCCGGACAGGGAACACTGAAGCTTTCTTT
cdr3_aa: CASRTRTGNTEAFF

clone_size: NA
d_call: NA
v_call: TRBV6-5
j_call: TRBJ2-5
cdr3_nt: TGTGCCAGCAGAAAACTAGTCCAAGAGACCCAGTACTTC
cdr3_aa: CASRKLVQETQYF

clone_size: once
d_call: NA
v_call: TRBV10-3
j_call: TRBJ1-2
cdr3_nt: TGTGCCATCAGTGAGTCGAGGGGGGCTGGCTACACCTTC
cdr3_aa: CAISESRGAGYTF

clone_size: NA
d_call: NA
v_call: TRBV4-3
j_call: TRBJ2-2
cdr3_nt: TGCGCCAGCAGCCAAGATCCGGGCAGCTCCTTATTCACCGGGGAGCTGTTTTTT
cdr3_aa: CASSQDPGSSLFTGELFF

clone_size: NA
d_call: TRBD2
v_call: TRBV6-6
j_call: TRBJ2-1
cdr3_nt: TGTGCCAGCAGTCCCCCCGGGCTAGCGGTAAACAATGAGCAGTTCTTC
cdr3_aa: CASSPPGLAVNNEQFF

clone_size: NA
d_call: NA
v_call: TRBV5-1
j_call: TRBJ2-1
cdr3_nt: TGCGCCAGCAGCTTGGAGTTGGGGGAAATGACGGAGGAGCAGTTCTTC
cdr3_aa: CASSLELGEMTEEQFF

clone_size: NA
d_call: TRBD2
v_call: TRBV18
j_call: TRBJ2-7
cdr3_nt: TGTGCCAGCTCACGACTAGCGGCCCTGGGGGACGAGCAGTACTTC
cdr3_aa: CASSRLAALGDEQYF

clone_size: once
d_call: NA
v_call: TRBV5-1
j_call: TRBJ2-3
cdr3_nt: TGCGCCAGCAGCTTGTCTGAGATCACAGATACGCAGTATTTT
cdr3_aa: CASSLSEITDTQYF

clone_size: few
d_call: NA
v_call: TRBV27
j_call: TRBJ2-2
cdr3_nt: TGTGCCAGCAGCGTAGCGGACACCGGGGAGCTGTTTTTT
cdr3_aa: CASSVADTGELFF

clone_size: NA
d_call: TRBD2
v_call: TRBV7-9
j_call: TRBJ2-1
cdr3_nt: TGTGCCAGCAGCTTAGCTAGCGGGAGGGCTGGAGACAATGAGCAGTTCTTC
cdr3_aa: CASSLASGRAGDNEQFF

clone_size: once
d_call: NA
v_call: TRBV7-6
j_call: TRBJ1-5
cdr3_nt: TGTGCCAGCAGCAGGGGAACTAATCAGCCCCAGCATTTT
cdr3_aa: CASSRGTNQPQHF